This T cell receptor beta chain was recovered during a study of CD8+ T cells in alopecia areata. With respect to this clone: This same CDR3 is encoded by further DNA sequences in the sample.

Treatment here: oral pan-JAK inhibitor, 5-10 mg twice daily. Once RNA had been extracted, it was reverse transcribed into cDNA to act as the sequencing template. Here immunoSEQ multiplex PCR was the method, and the copy in TCRdb shows in-frame clones only, minus some. The sample lists approximately 200,000 clones, about 40% seen once, with over 2.5% in the top ten. Trimming cost V 4 bases and J 1 base, with 8 bases left between them. The CDR3 has 13 amino acids. Germline loops: CDR1 SQVTM, CDR2 ANQGSEA. The sample in question was CD4+ T cells sorted from blood, obtained around week 36, from a patient treated with tofacitinib. The rearrangement links TRBV29-1 to TRBJ1-5; D remains ambiguous. The source is a human donor with alopecia areata. This CDR3 reads CSVGGGSNQPQHF. The DNA of the CDR3 is TGCAGCGTTGGTGGAGGGAGCAATCAGCCCCAGCATTTT.